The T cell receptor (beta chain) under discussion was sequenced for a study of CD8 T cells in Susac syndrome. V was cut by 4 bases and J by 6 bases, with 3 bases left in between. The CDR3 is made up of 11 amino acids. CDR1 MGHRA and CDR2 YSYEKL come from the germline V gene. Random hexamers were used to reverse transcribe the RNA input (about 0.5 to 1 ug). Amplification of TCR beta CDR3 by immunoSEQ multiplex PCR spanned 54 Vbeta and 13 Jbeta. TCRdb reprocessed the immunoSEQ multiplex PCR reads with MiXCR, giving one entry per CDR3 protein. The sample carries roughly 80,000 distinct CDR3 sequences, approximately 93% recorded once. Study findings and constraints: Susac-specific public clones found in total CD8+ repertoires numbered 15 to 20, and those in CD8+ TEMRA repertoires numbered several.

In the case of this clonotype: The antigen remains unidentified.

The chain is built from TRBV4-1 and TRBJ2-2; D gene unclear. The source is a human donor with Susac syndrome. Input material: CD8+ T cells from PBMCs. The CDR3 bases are TGCGCCAGCAGCCCACCCGGGGAGCTGTTTTTT. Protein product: CASSPPGELFF.